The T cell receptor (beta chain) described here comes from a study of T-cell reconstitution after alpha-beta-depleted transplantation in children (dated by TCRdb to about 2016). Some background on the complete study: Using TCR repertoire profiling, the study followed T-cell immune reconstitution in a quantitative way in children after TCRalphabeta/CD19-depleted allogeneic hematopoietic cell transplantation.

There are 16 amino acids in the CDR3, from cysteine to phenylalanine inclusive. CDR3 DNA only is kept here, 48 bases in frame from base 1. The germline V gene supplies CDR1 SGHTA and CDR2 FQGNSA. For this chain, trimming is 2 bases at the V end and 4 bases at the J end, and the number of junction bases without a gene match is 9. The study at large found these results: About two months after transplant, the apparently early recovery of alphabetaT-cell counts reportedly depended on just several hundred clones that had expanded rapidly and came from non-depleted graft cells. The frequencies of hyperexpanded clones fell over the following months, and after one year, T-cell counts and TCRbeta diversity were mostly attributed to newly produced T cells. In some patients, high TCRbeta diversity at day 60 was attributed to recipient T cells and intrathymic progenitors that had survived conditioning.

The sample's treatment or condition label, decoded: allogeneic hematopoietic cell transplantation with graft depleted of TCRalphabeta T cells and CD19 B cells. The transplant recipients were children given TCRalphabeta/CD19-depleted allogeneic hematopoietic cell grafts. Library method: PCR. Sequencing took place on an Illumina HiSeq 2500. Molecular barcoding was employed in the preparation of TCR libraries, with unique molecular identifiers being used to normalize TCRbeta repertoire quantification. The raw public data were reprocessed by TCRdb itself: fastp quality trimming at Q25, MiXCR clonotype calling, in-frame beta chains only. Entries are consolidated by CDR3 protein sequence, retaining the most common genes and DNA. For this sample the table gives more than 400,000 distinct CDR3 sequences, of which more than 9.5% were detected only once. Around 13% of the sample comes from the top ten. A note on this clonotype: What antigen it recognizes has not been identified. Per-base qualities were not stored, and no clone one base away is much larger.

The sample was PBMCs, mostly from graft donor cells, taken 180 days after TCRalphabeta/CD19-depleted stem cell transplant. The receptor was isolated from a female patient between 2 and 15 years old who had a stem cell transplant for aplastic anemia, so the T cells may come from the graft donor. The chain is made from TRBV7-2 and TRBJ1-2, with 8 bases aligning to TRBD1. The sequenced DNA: TGTGCCAGCAGCTTAAGTTTACAGGGGGAACCCTATGGCTACACCTTC. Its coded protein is CASSLSLQGEPYGYTF. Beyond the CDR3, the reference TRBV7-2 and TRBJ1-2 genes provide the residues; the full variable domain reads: GAGVSQSPSNKVTEKGKDVELRCDPISGHTALYWYRQSLGQGLEFLIYFQGNSAPDKSGLPSDRFSAERTGGSVSTLTIQRTQQEDSAVYLCASSLSLQGEPYGYTFGSGTRLTVV.